Below are 3 T cell receptor beta chains sequenced from a single sample in a study of shared clonotypes between healthy human individuals. The table came from immunoSEQ multiplex PCR; TCRdb's copy has only in-frame clones and leaves some out. The table has fewer than 600,000 clones, 70% to 80% seen once. Source material: PBMCs. These receptors were collected from a woman in her thirties or forties in good health. Some clones in this sample may be carry-over from other donors' samples.

This rearrangement joins TRBV9 to TRBJ2-7; 9 positions match TRBD1. CDR1 and CDR2 (germline): SGDLS, YYNGEE. V trimming: 0 bases; J trimming: 4 bases; junction bases outside the gene matches: 8. The CDR3 length is 16 residues. The DNA for the CDR3 is TGTGCCAGCAGCGTAGCCACTGGACAGGGGCTTTACGAGCAGTACTTC. Translating gives CASSVATGQGLYEQYF. The full variable domain, rest sourced from reference TRBV9 and TRBJ2-7, is DSGVTQTPKHLITATGQRVTLRCSPRSGDLSVYWYQQSLDQGLQFLIQYYNGEERAKGNILERFSAQQFPDLHSELNLSSLELGDSALYFCASSVATGQGLYEQYFGPGTRLTVT.

This clone occurred many times. The chain couples TRBV11-2 to TRBJ2-1, with 11 bases matching TRBD2. The CDR3 sequence is 14 residues long. Germline V lookup: CDR1 SGHAT, CDR2 FQNNGV. V lost 6 bases and J lost 7; bases outside the gene matches: 5. The CDR3 loop reads CASRKTSGINEQFF. CDR3 bases: TGTGCCAGCAGAAAGACTAGCGGGATAAATGAGCAGTTCTTC.

The V call is TRBV19, the J call TRBJ2-2; D is unresolved. Per germline, CDR1 LNHDA and CDR2 SQIVND (reference sequence). The V gene lost 4 bases and the J gene lost 3 bases, with 9 bases spanning the gap. CDR3 size: 14 residues. DNA for the CDR3: TGTGCCAGTAGTACTATAGGCGACACCGGGGAGCTGTTTTTT. Translation: CASSTIGDTGELFF.